The clone carrying this TCR beta chain was detected only a few times. The source of the sample is a study of blood T cells in healthy people across ages. A second roughly 6 to 11 cycle PCR used barcoded and J-beta primers. One entry per CDR3 protein, called by TCRdb with MiXCR from the 5' RACE reads. The sample carries 800,000 or so distinct CDR3 sequences, around a quarter recorded once. This sample was also put to use in a study of T cells of mothers and their children. That work contributes: Per 15 ul, 1.5 ug of RNA was used, with all extracted RNA going into cDNA synthesis. Biologically related mothers and children overlapped slightly more than unrelated pairs, a non-significant difference.

The receptor comes from a boy aged 5 to 17 in good health. Sequenced sample: blood.

CDR3 DNA: TGCAGTGCTCGGGGACTCGCGATGAACACTGAAGCTTTCTTT. Translated: CSARGLAMNTEAFF. The chain uses TRBV20-1 and TRBJ1-1; TRBD1 is a possible D gene (5 bases). The CDR3 runs 14 residues. Per the germline V gene, CDR1 is DFQATT and CDR2 is SNEGSKA (reference sequence). With 5 bases removed from V and 0 bases from J, the gap between germline ends came to 13 bases.